This TCR beta chain was documented in a study of PD-1 blockade in classical Hodgkin lymphoma. Study-wide findings and caveats: Patients who responded completely had about the same baseline diversity as newly diagnosed patients. Repertoire differences have undefined causes, possibly disease activity or prior therapy. Patients starting nivolumab under 1 year after ASCT were excluded.

Points on this clone: No antigen is known for it.

Clones were sequenced by immunoSEQ multiplex PCR, and TCRdb holds only the in-frame ones, with some missing. This table holds roughly 140,000 clones, around 84% found once. Relapses following autologous stem cell transplantation were seen in all patients, with brentuximab vedotin exposure varying. This specimen consisted of peripheral blood mononuclear cells (PBMCs), obtained before the second cycle of nivolumab. The receptor comes from a human donor with classical Hodgkin lymphoma.

CDR3 protein: CASSLDGSGGYEQYF. CDR3 nucleotide sequence: TGTGCCAGCAGCTTGGATGGTAGCGGAGGCTACGAGCAGTACTTC. The chain has TRBV5-4 and TRBJ2-5; possible D gene TRBD2, 6 bases. The assigned J gene may be wrong: the sequence end matches TRBJ2-7 better. Germline CDR1 and CDR2: SGHNT and YYREEE (reference sequence). CDR3 length: 15 amino acids.